This T cell receptor (beta chain) was found in a study of beta chain features in type 1 diabetes. Findings and caveats of the study: Lower insertion and higher deletion counts appeared at VDJ junctions in type 1 diabetes patients.

Germline CDR1 SNHLY, CDR2 FYNNEI. The V gene end was trimmed by 6 bases and the J gene end by 1 base; junction bases not matched to a gene: 5. The CDR3 length is 14 residues. The entirety of the isolated RNA underwent reverse transcription, so expressed TCRB transcripts were sequenced. About 3.9 million reads on average were seen across naive, central memory and regulatory T cell samples. Clones were sequenced by immunoSEQ multiplex PCR, and TCRdb holds only the in-frame ones, with some missing. This table has hundreds of thousands of clones, 15% to 17% appearing once. Worth noting for this clone: Its target is not known.

What was sequenced was naive CD4+ T cells from blood. V and J are TRBV2 and TRBJ2-7, with TRBD2 matching 8 bases. The TCR was taken from a man between 18 and 29 years old in good health. The CDR3 DNA sequence: TGTGCCAGCAGGGGACTAGAGGGTTCCTACGAGCAGTACTTC. Its protein is CASRGLEGSYEQYF.